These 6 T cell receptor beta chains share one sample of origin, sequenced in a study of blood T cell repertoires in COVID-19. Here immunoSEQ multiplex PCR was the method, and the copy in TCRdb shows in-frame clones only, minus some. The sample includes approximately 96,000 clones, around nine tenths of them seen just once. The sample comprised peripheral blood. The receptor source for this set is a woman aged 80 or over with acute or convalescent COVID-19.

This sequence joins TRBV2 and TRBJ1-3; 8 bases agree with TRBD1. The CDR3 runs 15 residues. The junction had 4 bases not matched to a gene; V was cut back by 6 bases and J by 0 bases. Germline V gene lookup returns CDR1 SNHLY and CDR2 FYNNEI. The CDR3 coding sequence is TGTGCCAGCAGGACAGGGGTCTTCTCTGGAAACACCATATATTTT. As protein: CASRTGVFSGNTIYF. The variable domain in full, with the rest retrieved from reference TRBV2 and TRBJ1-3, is EPEVTQTPSHQVTQMGQEVILRCVPISNHLYFYWYRQILGQKVEFLVSFYNNEISEKSEIFDDQFSVERPDGSNFTLKIRSTKLEDSAMYFCASRTGVFSGNTIYFGEGSWLTVV.

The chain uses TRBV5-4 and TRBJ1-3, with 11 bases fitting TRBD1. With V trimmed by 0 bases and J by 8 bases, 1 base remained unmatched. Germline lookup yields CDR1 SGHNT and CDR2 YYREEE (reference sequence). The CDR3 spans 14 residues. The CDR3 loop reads CASSLGTGGDTIYF. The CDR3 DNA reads TGTGCCAGCAGCTTGGGGACAGGGGGCGACACCATATATTTT.

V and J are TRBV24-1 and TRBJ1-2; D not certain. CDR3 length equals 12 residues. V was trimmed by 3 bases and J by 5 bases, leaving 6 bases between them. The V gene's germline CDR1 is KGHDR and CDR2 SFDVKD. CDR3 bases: TGTGCCACCAGTGATACGGGTTATGGCTACACCTTC. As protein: CATSDTGYGYTF.

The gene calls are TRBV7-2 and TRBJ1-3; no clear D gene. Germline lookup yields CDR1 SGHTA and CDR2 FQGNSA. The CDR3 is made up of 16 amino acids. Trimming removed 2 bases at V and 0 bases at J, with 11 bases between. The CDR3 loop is CASSLNPGYSGNTIYF. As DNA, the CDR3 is TGTGCCAGCAGCTTAAACCCAGGCTACTCTGGAAACACCATATATTTT.

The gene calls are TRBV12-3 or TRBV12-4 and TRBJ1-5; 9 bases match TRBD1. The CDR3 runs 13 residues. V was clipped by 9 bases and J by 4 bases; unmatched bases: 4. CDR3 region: CASSGTGNQPQHF. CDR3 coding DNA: TGTGCCAGTTCCGGGACAGGGAATCAGCCCCAGCATTTT.

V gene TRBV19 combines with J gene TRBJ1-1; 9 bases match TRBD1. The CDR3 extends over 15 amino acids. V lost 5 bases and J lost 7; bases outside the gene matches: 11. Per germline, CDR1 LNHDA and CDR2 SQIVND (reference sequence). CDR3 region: CASSQLGTGFVEAFF. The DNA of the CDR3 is TGTGCCAGTAGTCAGTTAGGGACAGGGTTTGTTGAAGCTTTCTTT.